This T cell receptor (beta chain) was sequenced for a study of blood T cells in healthy people across ages. With a J-beta primer mix and a sample-barcoded 5' primer, a second PCR ran about 6 to 11 cycles. Sequencing recovered at least 3 million CDR3-containing paired-end reads from each sample. TCRdb re-called the 5' RACE reads with MiXCR, one entry per CDR3 protein. The sample has over 1,500,000 distinct CDR3 sequences; around 42% are singletons. Regarding the study as a whole: Naive T cell percentage by flow cytometry tracked strongly with beta diversity. Possibly confounding the expanded clonotype changes was the fact that donor CMV status was unknown.

Each individual donor underwent a draw of about 9.1 milliliters of peripheral blood. About this clonotype itself: Its antigen is undetermined.

The TCR sequence derives from a human donor in good health. The sample consisted of blood.

CDR3 bases: TGCGCCAGCACCTCGGGAGGAGGGGGGACTGAAGCTTTCTTT. Its translation is CASTSGGGGTEAFF. The chain recombines TRBV5-1 with TRBJ1-1, with D possibly matching TRBD1 (6 bases). CDR1 and CDR2 from the germline V gene are SGHRS and YFSETQ. V was clipped by 6 bases and J by 5 bases, with 17 bases between them. This CDR3 contains 14 residues.